This T cell receptor (beta chain) was retrieved from a study of T cell responses to AZD1222 COVID-19 vaccine. In the study overall: Second-dose groups at about 4 or about 12 weeks were pooled.

This clone was seen more than once but under ten times. The CDR3 is 13 residues long. Trimming cost V 5 bases and J 7 bases, with 11 bases left between them. The assay was immunoSEQ multiplex PCR, and TCRdb's table has in-frame clones only and misses some. Counted here are about 130,000 clones, under 95% occurring once; the ten biggest clones make up under 3.5%. The specimen comprised peripheral blood, sampled on day 0 of AZD1222 vaccination. The receptor was isolated from an adult in good health. The rearrangement links TRBV12-3 or TRBV12-4 to TRBJ2-2; tentative D call: TRBD1 (6 bases). The CDR3 region is CASSPRGFGELFF. CDR3 sequence (DNA): TGTGCCAGCAGTCCCAGGGGTTTCGGGGAGCTGTTTTTT.